This is a list of T cell receptor beta chains from one sample in a study of OX40 agonist ivuxolimab in advanced cancers. Assay used: immunoSEQ multiplex PCR; TCRdb lists only in-frame clones, some missing. The sample holds 10,000 to 15,000 clones, around 87% seen once. The sequences come from CD4+ or CD8+ T cells sorted from blood, collected in a trial of the OX40 agonist ivuxolimab. These receptor sequences come from an adult with an advanced solid tumor such as melanoma, head and neck, liver or kidney cancer. CDR3s include the opening cysteine and the closing phenylalanine or tryptophan. A D gene is named only where the DNA matches it firmly. Only part of the rows carry a size: once, few, many, or a class if the clone is expanded.

CDR3,DNA,size,V,J,D
CSAYRKYEQYF,TGCAGTGCTTACAGGAAGTACGAGCAGTACTTC,.,TRBV20-1,TRBJ2-7,.
CASSLADVEYEQYF,TGTGCCAGCAGCTTAGCGGACGTAGAATACGAGCAGTACTTC,.,TRBV7-6,TRBJ2-7,.
CASSVSGLSYEQYF,TGTGCCAGCAGCGTATCCGGTCTCTCCTACGAGCAGTACTTC,few,TRBV9,TRBJ2-7,.
CASSVGGQADYGYTF,TGTGCCAGCAGCGTAGGTGGACAAGCGGACTATGGCTACACCTTC,.,TRBV9,TRBJ1-2,.
CASSIGGLHEQYF,TGTGCCAGTAGTATAGGGGGATTACACGAGCAGTACTTC,.,TRBV19,TRBJ2-7,.
CASRGFSNEKLFF,TGTGCCAGCAGGGGCTTTTCTAATGAAAAACTGTTTTTT,.,TRBV2,TRBJ1-4,.
CASRQTGQAQPLEQYF,TGTGCCAGCAGACAAACAGGACAGGCGCAGCCATTGGAGCAGTACTTC,.,TRBV21-1,TRBJ2-7,.
CASSLGPARKLFF,TGTGCCAGCAGTTTAGGGCCAGCCAGGAAACTGTTTTTT,.,TRBV27,TRBJ1-4,.
CASSDPLLGLVRNEQFF,TGTGCCAGCAGTGACCCACTGCTGGGCTTGGTCCGGAATGAGCAGTTCTTC,.,TRBV2,TRBJ2-1,.
CASSLVTTNTGELFF,TGCGCCAGCAGCTTGGTTACCACGAACACCGGGGAGCTGTTTTTT,.,TRBV5-1,TRBJ2-2,.
CASSQEERDIETQYF,TGCGCCAGCAGCCAAGAGGAGAGGGATATCGAGACCCAGTACTTC,.,TRBV4-3,TRBJ2-5,.
CSVDRGLDSYNEQFF,TGCAGCGTTGACAGAGGTCTAGACTCCTACAATGAGCAGTTCTTC,.,TRBV29-1,TRBJ2-1,.
CASSLGRAETYEQYF,TGTGCCAGCAGCTTAGGTCGGGCCGAGACCTACGAGCAGTACTTC,.,TRBV11-1,TRBJ2-7,.
CASSSSPGLAGEGRRHEQFF,TGTGCCAGCAGCTCTTCCCCGGGACTAGCGGGCGAAGGGAGACGGCATGAGCAGTTCTTC,.,TRBV5-8,TRBJ2-1,TRBD2
CASSTTLAATYNEQFF,TGTGCCAGTAGTACCACGTTAGCGGCCACCTACAATGAGCAGTTCTTC,once,TRBV19,TRBJ2-1,.
CASSLATPYEQYF,TGTGCCAGCAGCTTAGCGACCCCCTACGAGCAGTACTTC,.,TRBV7-9,TRBJ2-7,.
CASTRSGTTSWNEQFF,TGTGCCAGCACACGCTCCGGGACTACCTCCTGGAATGAGCAGTTCTTC,.,TRBV11-3,TRBJ2-1,TRBD2
CASSFVILNTEAFF,TGTGCCAGCAGCTTCGTAATTCTGAACACTGAAGCTTTCTTT,few,TRBV5-6,TRBJ1-1,.
CASSLAWGDEQFF,TGTGCCAGCAGCTTGGCCTGGGGGGATGAGCAGTTCTTC,few,TRBV5-4,TRBJ2-1,.
CASSLGIGSSYEQYF,TGTGCCAGCAGCTTAGGTATCGGGAGCTCCTACGAGCAGTACTTC,.,TRBV7-6,TRBJ2-7,.
CASSLHGHYEQYF,TGTGCCAGCAGTTTGCATGGGCACTACGAGCAGTACTTC,.,TRBV28,TRBJ2-7,.
CASSLDSFNTGELFF,TGTGCCAGCAGTTTAGACAGTTTCAACACCGGGGAGCTGTTTTTT,once,TRBV27,TRBJ2-2,.
CASSASDSLNQPQHF,TGTGCCAGCAGTGCTTCGGACAGCCTAAATCAGCCCCAGCATTTT,.,TRBV25-1,TRBJ1-5,.
CASSFFGGQSNQPQHF,TGTGCCAGCAGCTTCTTCGGCGGACAGAGCAATCAGCCCCAGCATTTT,.,TRBV7-8,TRBJ1-5,.
CASSWDRLSNEKLFF,TGTGCCAGCAGTTGGGACAGACTTTCTAATGAAAAACTGTTTTTT,.,TRBV28,TRBJ1-4,TRBD1
CASSLMTGGSYEQYF,TGTGCCAGCAGTTTGATGACAGGGGGGTCCTACGAGCAGTACTTC,.,TRBV27,TRBJ2-7,TRBD1
CASTPRLGAGETQYF,TGTGCCAGCACCCCAAGACTGGGGGCGGGGGAGACCCAGTACTTC,.,TRBV2,TRBJ2-5,.
CSVSAWSGGSPYEQYF,TGCAGCGTTAGCGCCTGGTCAGGGGGCAGCCCCTACGAGCAGTACTTC,once,TRBV29-1,TRBJ2-7,TRBD1
CASSEALRLAAYEQYF,TGTGCCAGCAGTGAAGCGCTTCGACTAGCGGCCTACGAGCAGTACTTC,.,TRBV6-1,TRBJ2-7,TRBD2
CASSLAPSTGLGDYEQYF,TGTGCCAGCAGCTTAGCCCCCTCGACAGGGCTGGGCGATTACGAGCAGTACTTC,.,TRBV7-2,TRBJ2-7,TRBD1
CASSPRDRDRDEQFF,TGTGCCAGCAGTCCCCGGGACAGGGATAGGGATGAGCAGTTCTTC,.,TRBV27,TRBJ2-1,TRBD1
CASSEGGGSSYEQYF,TGTGCCAGCAGTGAAGGGGGGGGCAGCTCCTACGAGCAGTACTTC,.,TRBV6-1,TRBJ2-7,.
CASSPAAGSYNEQFF,TGTGCCAGCAGCCCCGCTGCGGGCTCCTACAATGAGCAGTTCTTC,.,TRBV6-5,TRBJ2-1,.
CASKRQVPGELFF,TGTGCCAGCAAAAGACAGGTTCCCGGGGAGCTGTTTTTT,once,TRBV7-9,TRBJ2-2,.
CASSFGGAANEQFF,TGTGCCAGCAGCTTTGGCGGGGCCGCCAATGAGCAGTTCTTC,.,TRBV7-3,TRBJ2-1,.
CASSLATSGSSDEQYF,TGTGCCAGCAGCTTAGCCACTAGCGGGAGTTCTGACGAGCAGTACTTC,.,TRBV7-8,TRBJ2-7,TRBD2
CASSDGQLGLGEQYF,TGCGCCAGCAGCGACGGACAGTTGGGGCTCGGCGAGCAGTACTTC,once,TRBV5-1,TRBJ2-7,.
CASSLQPGLAEVPPSGANVLTF,TGTGCCAGCAGCCTTCAACCGGGACTAGCGGAGGTACCCCCCTCTGGGGCCAACGTCCTGACTTTC,.,TRBV9,TRBJ2-6,TRBD2
CSAGAGDGYTF,TGCAGTGCGGGGGCGGGAGATGGCTACACCTTC,.,TRBV20-1,TRBJ1-2,.
CASSTLLRLGRNEQYF,TGTGCCAGCAGTACGTTACTCCGGTTGGGTCGGAACGAGCAGTACTTC,.,TRBV28,TRBJ2-7,.
CSVEITGLLETQYF,TGCAGCGTTGAAATAACAGGACTTTTGGAGACCCAGTACTTC,.,TRBV29-1,TRBJ2-5,.
CASSLARAETQYF,TGTGCCAGCAGCTTAGCCAGGGCAGAGACCCAGTACTTC,.,TRBV7-3,TRBJ2-5,.
CASSPGRRDEQFF,TGTGCCAGCTCACCCGGACGCCGGGATGAGCAGTTCTTC,.,TRBV18,TRBJ2-1,.
CASSSLDQRSPLHF,TGTGCCAGCAGTTCTCTCGACCAACGTTCACCCCTCCACTTT,once,TRBV28,TRBJ1-6,.
CASSLDGGFQETQYF,TGTGCCAGCAGCTTAGATGGGGGTTTCCAAGAGACCCAGTACTTC,.,TRBV11-2,TRBJ2-5,.
CASSSGTEEKLFF,TGTGCCAGCTCATCGGGGACGGAAGAAAAACTGTTTTTT,.,TRBV18,TRBJ1-4,.
CASSSGVFSRDEQYF,TGCGCCAGCAGCTCGGGGGTCTTTTCCCGGGACGAGCAGTACTTC,.,TRBV5-1,TRBJ2-7,.
CASNTGTGGLANEKLFF,TGCGCCAGCAATACCGGGACAGGGGGACTAGCTAATGAAAAACTGTTTTTT,.,TRBV5-1,TRBJ1-4,TRBD1
CASSNRQGTQYF,TGTGCCAGCAGTAACCGACAGGGTACGCAGTATTTT,.,TRBV27,TRBJ2-3,TRBD1
CAISPDPTGELFF,TGTGCCATCAGCCCAGACCCCACCGGGGAGCTGTTTTTT,few,TRBV10-3,TRBJ2-2,.
CASSYGSGTKQFF,TGTGCCAGCAGTTATGGGTCGGGCACAAAGCAGTTCTTC,.,TRBV6-5,TRBJ2-1,.
CASSEGTALVNEQFF,TGTGCCAGCAGTGAAGGGACAGCCCTAGTCAATGAGCAGTTCTTC,.,TRBV2,TRBJ2-1,.
CAWARDTQYF,TGTGCCTGGGCGAGGGATACGCAGTATTTT,.,TRBV30,TRBJ2-3,.
CASSYRVAGNTIYF,TGTGCCAGCAGTTATAGGGTGGCCGGAAACACCATATATTTT,.,TRBV28,TRBJ1-3,.
CASSREVYPYEQYF,TGTGCCAGCAGCCGAGAAGTTTACCCCTACGAGCAGTACTTC,.,TRBV5-5,TRBJ2-7,.
CASTLPGTQSNEQFF,TGTGCCAGCACCTTACCTGGGACACAGAGCAATGAGCAGTTCTTC,.,TRBV2,TRBJ2-1,.